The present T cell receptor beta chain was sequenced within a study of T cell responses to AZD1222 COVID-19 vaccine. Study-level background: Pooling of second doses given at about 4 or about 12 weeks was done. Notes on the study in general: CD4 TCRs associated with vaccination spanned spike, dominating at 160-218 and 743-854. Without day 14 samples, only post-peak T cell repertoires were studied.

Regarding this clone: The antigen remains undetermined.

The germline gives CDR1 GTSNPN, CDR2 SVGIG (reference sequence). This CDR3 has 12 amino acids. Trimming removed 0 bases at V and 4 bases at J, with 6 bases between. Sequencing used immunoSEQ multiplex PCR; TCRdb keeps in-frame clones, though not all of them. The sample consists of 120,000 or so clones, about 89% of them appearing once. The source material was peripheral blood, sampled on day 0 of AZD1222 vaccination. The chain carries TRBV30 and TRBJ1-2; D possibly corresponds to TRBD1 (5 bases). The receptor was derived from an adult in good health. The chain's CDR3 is CAWSVDSYGYTF. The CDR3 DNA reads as TGTGCCTGGAGTGTAGACAGCTATGGCTACACCTTC.